The 5 T cell receptor beta chains presented below share a single source sample, sequenced in a study of T cell changes during pregnancy in multiple sclerosis (dated by TCRdb to about 2019). The library was generated by the immunoSEQ multiplex PCR assay. Drawn from immuneACCESS, this table holds only the in-frame rearrangements with V and J called that TCRdb kept. Clones are partly lost; checked studies trace under half to an unresolved V gene and leave the rest unexplained. The sample profile shows roughly 86,000 clones; 85% to 95% of them were found once. Of the sample, around 2.5% is held by the ten largest clones. The input for sequencing was peripheral blood, taken in the first trimester of pregnancy. The receptors originated from a female donor with multiple sclerosis, enrolled in a pregnancy study.

The chain links TRBV14 to TRBJ2-7; 9 bases agree with TRBD1. Per germline, CDR1 SGHDN and CDR2 FVKESK. The CDR3 extends over 17 amino acids. The ends lost 0 bases at V and 5 bases at J; junction bases unmatched: 11. The CDR3 loop reads CASSQDSGQGRSNEQYF. The CDR3 DNA is TGTGCCAGCAGCCAAGATTCCGGACAGGGGAGGTCGAACGAGCAGTACTTC.

The chain joins TRBV7-9 to TRBJ1-3; maybe TRBD1 (6 bases). Trimming left V 4 bases short and J 4 bases short, with 17 bases between. This CDR3 is 16 amino acids long. Germline V gives CDR1 SEHNR, CDR2 FQNEAQ (reference sequence). For the CDR3, the DNA is TGTGCCAGCAGCTCCCCCGTGGCTACAGGGGGAAACACCATATATTTT. The encoded protein is CASSSPVATGGNTIYF.

The chain recombines TRBV5-8 with TRBJ1-1; 10 bases fit TRBD1. This CDR3 is built from 14 residues. Trimming cost V 4 bases and J 3 bases; bases outside gene matches: 3. Germline CDR1 reads SGHTS; CDR2 reads YDEGEE. The CDR3 spells CASSKGQGHTEAFF. CDR3 DNA sequence: TGTGCCAGCAGCAAGGGACAGGGGCACACTGAAGCTTTCTTT.

The chain uses TRBV28 and TRBJ1-5; D perhaps matches TRBD1 (6 bases). Germline assignment: CDR1 MDHEN and CDR2 SYDVKM. V lost 3 bases and J 9 bases, leaving 15 bases between the germline ends. The CDR3 consists of 14 residues. The CDR3 nucleotides read TGTGCCAGCAGTTTTGATTGGGGGGGCCGGCCCCAGCATTTT. Translating it yields CASSFDWGGRPQHF.

This rearrangement joins TRBV28 to TRBJ2-7; D might be TRBD2 (5 bases). CDR1 is MDHEN and CDR2 is SYDVKM in the germline V gene. V was clipped by 3 bases and J by 0 bases, with 18 bases between them. The CDR3 is made up of 17 amino acids. CDR3 residues: CASSFRGKGRGSYEQYF. The CDR3 DNA reads as TGTGCCAGCAGTTTTAGAGGGAAAGGACGGGGCTCCTACGAGCAGTACTTC.